The 28 T cell receptor beta chains listed next were all sequenced from one sample in a study of T-cell memory formation after mild COVID-19. TCRdb re-derived calls from the 5' RACE reads in MiXCR, one entry per CDR3 protein. Seen here are under 400,000 distinct CDR3 sequences, around 27% observed once, and the top ten hold roughly 13%. Sequences were obtained from PBMCs or a T cell subset sorted from them (not recorded which). The receptors come from an adult woman who had mild COVID-19 (a few samples of this study predate the infection). Cell type and time point are not known.

This chain uses TRBV11-3 with TRBJ2-1; 10 bases fit TRBD2. The CDR3 totals 21 residues. V dropped 6 bases and J dropped 6; count of bases not matched to a gene: 26. In germline, CDR1 is SGHNT, CDR2 YENEEA. In DNA, the CDR3 is TGTGCCAGCAGGGCAAGAGTTGCAGCGGGAGGGCCGTCCTCGTACGGCAATGAGCAGTTCTTC. Its protein product is CASRARVAAGGPSSYGNEQFF.

The chain uses TRBV7-9 and TRBJ2-7, with D unresolved. The V gene's germline CDR1 is SEHNR and CDR2 FQNEAQ (reference sequence). The CDR3 contains 12 residues. With 1 base removed from V and 6 bases from J, the gap between germline ends came to 7 bases. CDR3 sequence: CASSLEIGEQYF. CDR3 DNA sequence: TGTGCCAGCAGCTTAGAAATCGGCGAGCAGTACTTC.

The chain employs TRBV25-1 and TRBJ1-1, with D uncertain. The V end lost 5 bases, the J end lost 1 base, and 5 bases lay between the germline ends. The length of the CDR3 is 12 residues. Germline V CDR1 and CDR2: MGHDK, SYGVNS. DNA for the CDR3: TGTGCCAGCAGTATACAGAACACTGAAGCTTTCTTT. Its translation is CASSIQNTEAFF. Full variable domain (outside the CDR3, taken from reference TRBV25-1 and TRBJ1-1): EADIYQTPRYLVIGTGKKITLECSQTMGHDKMYWYQQDPGMELHLIHYSYGVNSTEKGDLSSESTVSRIRTEHFPLTLESARPSHTSQYLCASSIQNTEAFFGQGTRLTVV.

The genes are TRBV12-3 or TRBV12-4 and TRBJ1-3; perhaps TRBD1 as D (5 bases). The V and J ends lost 11 bases and 2 bases respectively, with 19 bases between them. The CDR3 has 15 amino acids. The CDR3 is CAGGYGRLPGNTIYF. DNA for the CDR3: TGTGCCGGGGGGTATGGGCGCCTTCCTGGAAACACCATATATTTT.

This sequence joins TRBV12-3 or TRBV12-4 and TRBJ1-2; 7 positions agree with TRBD1. The V segment lost 6 bases and the J segment 8 bases; nucleotides outside the gene matches: 15. This CDR3 has 15 amino acids. CDR3 loop: CASSIGTVRIGGYTF. For the CDR3, the DNA is TGTGCCAGCAGCATCGGGACAGTCAGAATAGGCGGCTACACCTTC.

This clonotype was detected a few times. The chain has TRBV7-2 and TRBJ2-3; 7 positions match TRBD1. V lost 4 bases and J lost 2; bases outside the gene matches: 6. The CDR3 spans 15 residues. The germline gives CDR1 SGHTA, CDR2 FQGNSA. CDR3 nucleotide sequence: TGTGCCAGCAGCTCCCCGGGACAGACCACAGATACGCAGTATTTT. Protein sequence: CASSSPGQTTDTQYF.

This clonotype was detected a few times. The chain links TRBV29-1 to TRBJ2-3; D ambiguous. Trimming pared 0 bases from V and 2 bases from J, leaving 3 bases between. The CDR3 spans 12 residues. Germline loops: CDR1 SQVTM, CDR2 ANQGSEA. The CDR3 nucleotides read TGCAGCGTTGAAGATTACACAGATACGCAGTATTTT. Translating gives CSVEDYTDTQYF.

CDR3 amino acids: CSVTGWTGVIQETQYF. CDR3 DNA: TGCAGCGTAACCGGGTGGACAGGGGTCATACAAGAGACCCAGTACTTC. The rearrangement links TRBV29-1 to TRBJ2-5, with TRBD1 identical over 9 bases. CDR1 is SQVTM and CDR2 is ANQGSEA in the germline V gene. The trim removed 6 bases at V and 2 bases at J, leaving 13 bases unmatched. This CDR3 region has 16 residues. Variable domain in full (rest from reference TRBV29-1 and TRBJ2-5): SAVISQKPSRDICQRGTSLTIQCQVDSQVTMMFWYRQQPGQSLTLIATANQGSEATYESGFVIDKFPISRPNLTFSTLTVSNMSPEDSSIYLCSVTGWTGVIQETQYFGPGTRLLVL.

This clonotype turned up a few times. V gene TRBV3-1 combines with J gene TRBJ2-1, with D maybe TRBD2 (5 bases). Deletions cut 11 bases from V and 2 bases from J, with 22 bases between. This CDR3 contains 16 residues. Germline CDR1 and CDR2: LGHDT and YNNKEL (reference sequence). CDR3: CAQPAAPPCPYNEQFF. CDR3 nucleotides: TGTGCCCAACCAGCGGCTCCTCCGTGCCCCTACAATGAGCAGTTCTTC.

This clonotype showed up just a few times. The rearrangement uses TRBV20-1 and TRBJ2-3; D is possibly TRBD2 (6 bases). Germline loops: CDR1 DFQATT, CDR2 SNEGSKA (reference sequence). The germline V and J ends were trimmed by 6 bases and 1 base, with 14 bases remaining between them. This CDR3 has 14 amino acids. The CDR3 spells CSATGAARTDTQYF. For the CDR3, the DNA is TGCAGTGCCACGGGAGCGGCTCGCACAGATACGCAGTATTTT.

The CDR3 is CASSDPRYSSEDTQYF. CDR3 coding DNA: TGTGCCAGCAGTGACCCCCGTTATTCAAGCGAGGATACGCAGTATTTT. The chain employs TRBV12-3 or TRBV12-4 and TRBJ2-3; D gene ambiguous. Trimming cost V 5 bases and J 6 bases, with 21 bases left between them. This CDR3 is 16 amino acids long.

This rearrangement joins TRBV6-5 to TRBJ2-5, with D perhaps TRBD1 (5 bases). V was shortened by 3 bases and J by 4 bases, with 6 bases between the two germline ends. Germline values: CDR1 MNHEY, CDR2 SVGAGI. The CDR3 totals 12 residues. The CDR3 sequence: CASSYQGETQYF. In nucleotides, the CDR3 is TGTGCCAGCAGTTATCAGGGAGAGACCCAGTACTTC.

This clonotype was seen only a few times. This chain links TRBV20-1 with TRBJ2-1, with a tentative D call TRBD2 (6 bases). This CDR3 spans 15 amino acids. Germline V CDR1 and CDR2: DFQATT, SNEGSKA (reference sequence). V was clipped by 0 bases and J by 5 bases, with 14 bases between them. The CDR3, as DNA: TGCAGTGCTAGAGACCCGGGACTGGGAGACAATGAGCAGTTCTTC. This encodes CSARDPGLGDNEQFF.

This clonotype was counted between two and nine times. This chain connects TRBV18 to TRBJ2-3; the D is unclear. The CDR3 covers 13 residues. Germline V gives CDR1 KGHSH, CDR2 LQKENI. Trimming pared 2 bases from V and 8 bases from J, leaving 11 bases between. CDR3 in amino acids: CASSPSRSGTQYF. The CDR3 DNA reads TGTGCCAGCTCACCATCCCGGAGTGGTACGCAGTATTTT.

V and J are TRBV5-1 and TRBJ1-2, with TRBD1 matching 8 bases. This CDR3 contains 16 residues. V lost 0 bases and J lost 3; bases outside the gene matches: 7. CDR1 and CDR2 from the germline V gene are SGHRS and YFSETQ. The CDR3 DNA follows: TGCGCCAGCAGCTTGGGGGCAGGGGGCGAGGACTATGGCTACACCTTC. Translating it yields CASSLGAGGEDYGYTF.

This clonotype was detected only once. The V gene is TRBV24-1, the J gene TRBJ2-3; D unclear. CDR1 and CDR2 (germline): KGHDR, SFDVKD. V lost 1 base and J 1 base, leaving 11 bases between the germline ends. The CDR3 length is 16 residues. CDR3 nucleotides: TGTGCCACCAGTGATTTAACTGCGGCCGGCACAGATACGCAGTATTTT. Protein: CATSDLTAAGTDTQYF.

This chain connects TRBV29-1 to TRBJ2-1; D unclear. The CDR3 runs to 15 residues. Trimming removed 6 bases at V and 1 base at J, with 16 bases between. CDR1 SQVTM and CDR2 ANQGSEA come from the germline V gene. The CDR3 nucleotides are TGCAGCGTCCCCCGTCGGGCGGTTTCCTACAATGAGCAGTTCTTC. The encoded protein is CSVPRRAVSYNEQFF.

This chain connects TRBV7-8 to TRBJ2-5; the match to TRBD1 covers 9 bases. This CDR3 has 14 amino acids. Trimming took 1 base from V and 5 from J; bases not matched to a gene: 2. Germline CDR1 is SGHVS and CDR2 is FQNEAQ. This chain's CDR3 is CASSLDRGHETQYF. The DNA for the CDR3 is TGTGCCAGCAGCTTAGACAGGGGGCATGAGACCCAGTACTTC.

The V call is TRBV29-1, the J call TRBJ2-1; 7 nucleotides agree with TRBD2. With 3 bases clipped from V and 5 bases from J, the junction kept 13 bases outside the gene matches. This CDR3 region has 16 residues. CDR1 and CDR2 (germline): SQVTM, ANQGSEA. In DNA form, the CDR3 reads TGCAGCGTTGAGGGCCTTGGTAGGCTAGCGGACAATGAGCAGTTCTTC. Translation gives CSVEGLGRLADNEQFF.

In its sample, this clonotype was seen a few times. The chain combines TRBV5-6 with TRBJ2-3; D perhaps matches TRBD2 (5 bases). CDR1 is SGHDT and CDR2 is YYEEEE in the germline V gene. The CDR3 sequence is 15 residues long. V was shortened by 0 bases and J by 6 bases, with 14 bases between the two germline ends. CDR3 sequence (DNA): TGTGCCAGCAGCTTGGATACGGGCTCGGGGGATACGCAGTATTTT. Translation: CASSLDTGSGDTQYF.

The chain combines TRBV7-2 with TRBJ2-3, with no clear D. V shed 1 base and J shed 6 bases, with 11 bases lying between them. The CDR3 is made up of 14 amino acids. Germline CDR1 SGHTA, CDR2 FQGNSA. The CDR3 DNA follows: TGTGCCAGCAGCTTAGTAGGGCCGGCGGATACGCAGTATTTT. It translates to CASSLVGPADTQYF.

This rearrangement joins TRBV27 to TRBJ2-7; D call uncertain. This CDR3 region has 16 residues. Germline assignment: CDR1 MNHEY and CDR2 SMNVEV (reference sequence). V dropped 0 bases and J dropped 0 bases, with 12 bases sitting between them. CDR3 coding DNA: TGTGCCAGCAGTTTATCGAAGGGTGAGGTCTCCTACGAGCAGTACTTC. Residues: CASSLSKGEVSYEQYF.

This clonotype has more than one count but fewer than ten. The chain is built from TRBV7-3 and TRBJ2-3; D is possibly TRBD2 (5 bases). Germline V CDR1 and CDR2: SGHTA, FQGTGA. CDR3 size: 14 residues. Trimming stripped 3 bases from V and 2 bases from J, with 9 bases between. The CDR3: CASSLSRDTDTQYF. The CDR3 region has the DNA TGTGCCAGCAGCTTGAGCCGGGACACAGATACGCAGTATTTT.

This clonotype occurred a few times. The rearrangement uses TRBV27 and TRBJ1-2; D ambiguous. Germline-derived CDR1 and CDR2 are MNHEY and SMNVEV (reference sequence). Deletions cut 3 bases from V and 4 bases from J, with 9 bases between. The CDR3 spans 13 residues. This chain's CDR3 is CASSFSSGYGYTF. CDR3 DNA sequence: TGTGCCAGCAGTTTTTCCAGCGGCTATGGCTACACCTTC.

V gene TRBV20-1 combines with J gene TRBJ1-6; the D gene is possibly TRBD1 (5 bases). The length of the CDR3 is 14 residues. Trimming stripped 3 bases from V and 6 bases from J, with 12 bases between. Germline lookup yields CDR1 DFQATT and CDR2 SNEGSKA (reference sequence). The CDR3 is CSASLDSINSPLHF. In nucleotides, the CDR3 is TGCAGTGCTAGCCTCGACAGCATTAATTCACCCCTCCACTTT.

The gene calls are TRBV7-9 and TRBJ2-1; the D gene could be TRBD1 or TRBD2 (5 bases each). V was clipped by 5 bases and J by 5 bases, with 16 bases between them. The germline gives CDR1 SEHNR, CDR2 FQNEAQ (reference sequence). This CDR3 contains 15 residues. The CDR3 DNA sequence: TGTGCCAGCAGCGCCCGGGGCCCTATAAACAATGAGCAGTTCTTC. Its protein is CASSARGPINNEQFF.

This clonotype has just a few counts. The rearrangement uses TRBV6-5 and TRBJ1-2, with TRBD1 as a possible D gene (5 bases). V was shortened by 6 bases and J by 5 bases, with 13 bases between the two germline ends. The CDR3 is 13 residues long. Germline assignment: CDR1 MNHEY and CDR2 SVGAGI. This chain's CDR3 is CASRSDGGYGYTF. The DNA of the CDR3 is TGTGCCAGCAGATCAGACGGGGGATATGGCTACACCTTC.

The chain combines TRBV19 with TRBJ2-1; D is perhaps TRBD1 (5 bases). Between the trimmed V and J ends, which lost 4 bases and 1 base, there was a span of 11 bases. Germline-derived CDR1 and CDR2 are LNHDA and SQIVND (reference sequence). The CDR3 has 15 residues. In DNA, the CDR3 is TGTGCCAGTAGTACTGTCGCAGGGTCCTACAATGAGCAGTTCTTC. This codes for CASSTVAGSYNEQFF.